The 25 T cell receptor beta chains given below trace back to one sample, sequenced in a study of T cell repertoires in cytomegalovirus infection. Each CDR3 protein gets one entry after TCRdb re-called the reads with MiXCR. The sample shows hundreds of thousands of distinct CDR3 sequences, 15% to 20% of them seen only once. The sequenced material came from PBMCs. The origin of the receptors is a human donor in good health (CMV status not recorded). Some clones in this sample may be carry-over from other donors' samples.

There are many counts of this clonotype. The V gene is TRBV29-1, the J gene TRBJ2-5; D might be TRBD1 or TRBD2, each matching 6 bases. In germline, CDR1 is SQVTM, CDR2 ANQGSEA. The ends were cut back, 4 bases at V and 5 bases at J, with 14 bases in the middle. The CDR3 covers 13 residues. Here the CDR3 DNA reads TGCAGCGTTGGGGCCGGGGGCCGGGAGACCCAGTACTTC. As protein: CSVGAGGRETQYF.

The chain has TRBV12-3 or TRBV12-4 and TRBJ2-3, with TRBD2 identical over 10 bases. Germline trimming cut 6 bases from V and 5 bases from J; bases unmatched to any gene: 5. The CDR3 is made up of 14 amino acids. The CDR3 reads CASSSSGGVDTQYF. CDR3 coding DNA: TGTGCCAGCAGCTCTAGCGGGGGTGTAGATACGCAGTATTTT.

This clonotype was counted at least ten times. V usage is TRBV12-3 or TRBV12-4 and J usage is TRBJ1-5; maybe TRBD1 (5 bases). The CDR3 is 14 amino acids. The ends were cut back, 3 bases at V and 7 bases at J, with 13 bases in the middle. Written as DNA, the CDR3 is TGTGCCAGCAGTTTTCAGGGAGCGAACCAGCCCCAGCATTTT. This sequence encodes CASSFQGANQPQHF.

Here the CDR3 reads CASRAIGSYNEQFF. The CDR3 DNA sequence: TGTGCCAGCAGGGCTATAGGCTCCTACAATGAGCAGTTCTTC. The chain is built from TRBV25-1 and TRBJ2-1; D gene ambiguous. Trimming took 6 bases from V and 0 from J, leaving 9 bases between them. The germline CDR1 and CDR2 sequences are MGHDK and SYGVNS. The CDR3 extends over 14 amino acids.

This clonotype was found many times. V usage is TRBV28 and J usage is TRBJ2-5, with D perhaps matching TRBD2 (5 bases). The CDR3 totals 14 residues. The germline gives CDR1 MDHEN, CDR2 SYDVKM. The V end was cut by 6 bases, the J end by 3 bases, with 14 bases between. CDR3 sequence (DNA): TGTGCCAGCAGCCCCCTGGAGGTGAAAGAGACCCAGTACTTC. This gives the protein CASSPLEVKETQYF.

There are a few counts of this clonotype. The gene calls are TRBV12-3 or TRBV12-4 and TRBJ1-1, with 7 nucleotides matching TRBD1. V lost 8 bases, J lost 5 bases, and 8 bases stayed unmatched. CDR3 length: 13 residues. Written as DNA, the CDR3 is TGTGCCAGCGTTGAGGGGGCTCGGACTGAAGCTTTCTTT. Its protein product is CASVEGARTEAFF.

This clonotype was observed many times. The V call is TRBV19, the J call TRBJ2-5; D unclear. The CDR3 totals 13 residues. The V end lost 3 bases, the J end lost 5 bases, and 10 bases lay between the germline ends. Germline CDR1 LNHDA, CDR2 SQIVND (reference sequence). The CDR3: CASSMHHGETQYF. In DNA, the CDR3 is TGTGCCAGTAGTATGCACCACGGGGAGACCCAGTACTTC.

V is TRBV10-3 and J is TRBJ2-7; 11 positions agree with TRBD1. V lost 6 bases and J lost 6; bases outside the gene matches: 7. The V gene's germline CDR1 is ENHRY and CDR2 SYGVKD. The CDR3 runs 14 residues. The CDR3 region is CAIRTGTGGSEQYF. Here the CDR3 DNA reads TGTGCCATCAGGACCGGGACAGGGGGATCCGAGCAGTACTTC.

This clonotype has ten or more counts. The chain uses TRBV6-1 and TRBJ1-1, with D perhaps TRBD1 (5 bases). Looked up from germline, CDR1 is MNHNS and CDR2 is SASEGT. The CDR3 is 13 amino acids. The V and J ends lost 2 bases and 10 bases respectively, with 14 bases between them. The CDR3: CASSEREGVRAFF. CDR3 DNA: TGTGCCAGCAGTGAAAGGGAAGGGGTCAGAGCTTTCTTT.

CDR3 residues: CSARIASGFSYEQYF. The CDR3 nucleotides read TGCAGTGCTAGAATTGCTAGCGGTTTCTCCTACGAGCAGTACTTC. The chain uses TRBV20-1 and TRBJ2-7; TRBD2 agrees at 7 bases. Trimming at V came to 2 bases and at J to 0 bases, leaving 7 bases not matched to a gene. The CDR3 is made up of 15 amino acids. The germline gives CDR1 DFQATT, CDR2 SNEGSKA (reference sequence).

The rearrangement links TRBV20-1 to TRBJ1-5, with D unresolved. CDR3 length: 13 amino acids. CDR1 and CDR2 from the germline V gene are DFQATT and SNEGSKA (reference sequence). Trimming left V 3 bases short and J 6 bases short, with 12 bases between. The CDR3 region is CSASETGFQPQHF. The CDR3 coding sequence is TGCAGTGCTAGCGAGACGGGGTTTCAGCCCCAGCATTTT.

This clonotype was seen at least ten times. The V gene is TRBV7-2, the J gene TRBJ2-5, with TRBD2 identical over 10 bases. V lost 1 base and J lost 1; bases outside the gene matches: 9. Germline lookup yields CDR1 SGHTA and CDR2 FQGNSA. The CDR3 runs 18 residues. CDR3 sequence: CASSLGLVSGGAQETQYF. In DNA form, the CDR3 reads TGTGCCAGCAGCTTAGGTTTAGTGAGCGGGGGGGCCCAAGAGACCCAGTACTTC.

This clonotype was detected many times. The V and J genes are TRBV4-1 and TRBJ1-2; possible D gene TRBD1, 5 bases. Looked up from germline, CDR1 is MGHRA and CDR2 is YSYEKL. V shed 5 bases and J shed 6 bases, with 16 bases lying between them. The CDR3 contains 14 residues. The CDR3: CASSLNRYSDGYTF. The CDR3, as DNA: TGCGCCAGCAGCTTAAACAGGTACTCGGATGGCTACACCTTC.

This clonotype appeared many times. This sequence joins TRBV7-2 and TRBJ1-2, with D perhaps TRBD1 (6 bases). Trimming stripped 6 bases from V and 2 bases from J, with 10 bases between. The CDR3 sequence is 13 residues long. The germline gives CDR1 SGHTA, CDR2 FQGNSA. For the CDR3, the DNA is TGTGCCAGCAGACAGGGTTTGAACTATGGCTACACCTTC. It translates to CASRQGLNYGYTF.

The rearrangement joins TRBV20-1 to TRBJ1-4; D is ambiguous. V lost 6 bases, J lost 7 bases, and 15 bases lay in between. CDR1 is DFQATT, CDR2 SNEGSKA, per germline (reference sequence). CDR3 length: 13 amino acids. The chain's CDR3 is CSAGTPGAEKLFF. The CDR3 DNA reads as TGCAGTGCCGGAACTCCGGGAGCTGAAAAACTGTTTTTT.

This rearrangement joins TRBV28 to TRBJ2-2; D ambiguous. Germline CDR1 MDHEN, CDR2 SYDVKM. V shed 4 bases and J shed 3 bases, with 12 bases lying between them. The CDR3 runs to 15 residues. The CDR3 loop reads CASSSHVAYTGELFF. DNA for the CDR3: TGTGCCAGCAGTTCCCATGTGGCATACACCGGGGAGCTGTTTTTT. Combining the CDR3 with reference TRBV28 and TRBJ2-2 gives the whole variable domain DVKVTQSSRYLVKRTGEKVFLECVQDMDHENMFWYRQDPGLGLRLIYFSYDVKMKEKGDIPEGYSVSREKKERFSLILESASTNQTSMYLCASSSHVAYTGELFFGEGSRLTVL.

This chain links TRBV7-3 with TRBJ1-1, with D possibly being TRBD1 (5 bases). The germline CDR1 and CDR2 sequences are SGHTA and FQGTGA. The CDR3 loop spans 14 amino acids. V lost 3 bases and J lost 4, with 12 bases in between. CDR3 DNA sequence: TGTGCCAGCAGCTTGACAGTCGGGAGCACTGAAGCTTTCTTT. Its translation is CASSLTVGSTEAFF.

J is TRBJ1-1 and V is TRBV19; 7 positions match TRBD1. Germline V gives CDR1 LNHDA, CDR2 SQIVND (reference sequence). The CDR3 is 16 residues long. V gave up 7 bases and J gave up 0 bases; unmatched junction bases: 11. CDR3 loop: CASTDPGTAVNTEAFF. The CDR3 nucleotides read TGTGCCAGTACCGATCCCGGGACAGCTGTGAACACTGAAGCTTTCTTT.

The chain combines TRBV12-3 or TRBV12-4 with TRBJ1-3, with unresolved D. The CDR3 has 12 residues. Trimming took 9 bases from V and 8 from J, leaving 14 bases between them. The CDR3 region is CASTEGGHTIYF. CDR3 nucleotide sequence: TGTGCCAGTACCGAAGGCGGGCACACCATATATTTT.

This clonotype was picked up many times. The V call is TRBV6-1, the J call TRBJ1-2; the match to TRBD1 covers 7 bases. V was clipped by 2 bases and J by 7 bases; unmatched bases: 4. From germline, CDR1 is MNHNS and CDR2 SASEGT. The CDR3 extends over 13 amino acids. The CDR3 region is CASSEQTGAGYTF. The CDR3 DNA sequence: TGTGCCAGCAGTGAACAAACAGGGGCTGGCTACACCTTC.

The CDR3 DNA is TGTGCCAGCAGTGAATATTACGGGACAGGGACCCAAAGGTTTGCTGAAGCTTTCTTT. It is translated as CASSEYYGTGTQRFAEAFF. The chain uses TRBV25-1 and TRBJ1-1; 9 bases line up with TRBD1. The CDR3 is made up of 19 amino acids. The germline CDR1 and CDR2 sequences are MGHDK and SYGVNS. The trim removed 0 bases at V and 6 bases at J, leaving 17 bases unmatched.

This clonotype was detected many times. The chain uses TRBV7-9 and TRBJ2-5, with D perhaps given as TRBD1 or TRBD2 (5 bases each). CDR3 length: 14 residues. Trimming removed 5 bases from V and 1 base from J, with 11 bases in between. CDR1 SEHNR and CDR2 FQNEAQ come from the germline V gene (reference sequence). Written as DNA, the CDR3 is TGTGCCAGCAGCCTCTGGGGGACCCAAGAGACCCAGTACTTC. This translates into CASSLWGTQETQYF.

This clonotype has at least ten counts. V and J are TRBV7-9 and TRBJ1-2; 8 bases are shared with TRBD1. The germline gives CDR1 SEHNR, CDR2 FQNEAQ (reference sequence). Germline trimming cut 5 bases from V and 4 bases from J; bases unmatched to any gene: 12. The CDR3 extends over 16 amino acids. The CDR3, as DNA: TGTGCCAGCAGCGATGAATACGGACAGGGAATCTATGGCTACACCTTC. It is translated as CASSDEYGQGIYGYTF.

This clonotype was seen a handful of times. The V call is TRBV18, the J call TRBJ1-5; D might be TRBD1 (6 bases). Germline values: CDR1 KGHSH, CDR2 LQKENI. The CDR3 length is 18 residues. Between the trimmed V and J ends, which lost 3 bases and 1 base, there was a span of 19 bases. Here the CDR3 reads CASSPQPGGLSSNQPQHF. CDR3 coding DNA: TGTGCCAGCTCACCCCAACCGGGGGGGCTTAGCAGCAATCAGCCCCAGCATTTT.

This clonotype was counted ten times or more. This rearrangement joins TRBV20-1 to TRBJ2-6; D uncertain. Germline-derived CDR1 and CDR2 are DFQATT and SNEGSKA (reference sequence). V was pared by 2 bases and J by 0 bases, with 8 bases between. The CDR3 has 15 residues. The CDR3 spells CSARYPGSGANVLTF. The CDR3 DNA reads TGCAGTGCTAGATACCCGGGCTCTGGGGCCAACGTCCTGACTTTC.